The 19 T cell receptor beta chains listed next were all sequenced from one sample in a study of CD8 T cells in ankylosing spondylitis. Study conclusions and caveats: Apparently characteristic of ankylosing spondylitis blood was a TCR beta motif (about 8 highly homologous variants).

These TCRs' antigens remain unknown. TCRdb recomputed calls from the 5' RACE reads with MiXCR, one row per CDR3 protein. The sample has 700,000 to 850,000 distinct CDR3 sequences, about 12% seen once. The sample consisted of blood, either unsorted or a sorted T cell fraction (not recorded which). The receptor set was obtained from a male donor with ankylosing spondylitis.

In its sample, this clonotype was seen a few times. CDR3 sequence: CASSQNLYEQYF. CDR3 coding DNA: TGTGCCAGCAGCCAGAACCTCTACGAGCAGTACTTC. The chain combines TRBV3-1 with TRBJ2-7; D remains unclear. The V gene's germline CDR1 is LGHDT and CDR2 YNNKEL (reference sequence). This CDR3 spans 12 amino acids. The V gene lost 3 bases and the J gene lost 3 bases, with 6 bases spanning the gap.

The chain employs TRBV20-1 and TRBJ2-6; D not certain. Germline CDR1 is DFQATT and CDR2 is SNEGSKA (reference sequence). The length of the CDR3 is 15 residues. V was cut by 5 bases and J by 0 bases, with 11 bases left in between. Here the CDR3 DNA reads TGCAGTGCTGGGTCTTTTAACTCTGGGGCCAACGTCCTGACTTTC. As protein: CSAGSFNSGANVLTF.

This sequence joins TRBV11-3 and TRBJ2-1; D possibly matches TRBD1 or TRBD2 (6 bases each). Germline V gives CDR1 SGHNT, CDR2 YENEEA. The CDR3 totals 15 residues. Trimming took off 5 bases at V and 2 bases at J, with 13 bases between the two ends. The CDR3 DNA follows: TGTGCCAGCAGCCGGGGGCAGGGAACCTACAATGAGCAGTTCTTC. Its protein product is CASSRGQGTYNEQFF.

The rearrangement links TRBV29-1 to TRBJ2-3; D may correspond to TRBD1 or TRBD2 (5 bases each). Germline CDR1 SQVTM, CDR2 ANQGSEA. Between the trimmed V and J ends, which lost 3 bases and 3 bases, there was a span of 10 bases. The CDR3 is 13 residues long. The CDR3, as DNA: TGCAGCGTTGATGGGGGATTTACAGATACGCAGTATTTT. Translation gives CSVDGGFTDTQYF.

V and J are TRBV20-1 and TRBJ1-4; 10 bases match TRBD1. The CDR3 sequence is 16 residues long. The V segment lost 7 bases and the J segment 6 bases; nucleotides outside the gene matches: 14. Germline CDR1 and CDR2: DFQATT and SNEGSKA (reference sequence). The CDR3 spells CSVKRIGGTGDEKLFF. In nucleotides, the CDR3 is TGCAGTGTTAAGAGAATCGGTGGGACAGGGGATGAAAAACTGTTTTTT.

V gene TRBV20-1 combines with J gene TRBJ2-7; possibly TRBD1 or TRBD2 for D (5 bases each). The CDR3 has 14 amino acids. Germline-derived CDR1 and CDR2 are DFQATT and SNEGSKA (reference sequence). Trimming removed 7 bases from V and 1 base from J, with 17 bases in between. CDR3 region: CSGASGTHSYEQYF. CDR3 coding DNA: TGCAGTGGGGCGTCCGGGACCCATTCCTACGAGCAGTACTTC.

The rearrangement uses TRBV20-1 and TRBJ1-4; D is uncertain. Trimming took off 0 bases at V and 6 bases at J, with 11 bases between the two ends. The V gene's germline CDR1 is DFQATT and CDR2 SNEGSKA (reference sequence). CDR3 length equals 14 residues. CDR3 amino acids: CSARDFKGHEKLFF. DNA of the CDR3: TGCAGTGCTAGAGATTTCAAAGGGCATGAAAAACTGTTTTTT.

This clonotype was seen more than once but under ten times. The gene calls are TRBV5-6 and TRBJ2-1, with a weak D call TRBD2 (6 bases). The germline V and J ends were trimmed by 4 bases and 4 bases, with 18 bases remaining between them. CDR3 length: 16 amino acids. CDR1 is SGHDT and CDR2 is YYEEEE in the germline V gene. CDR3 nucleotides: TGTGCCAGCAGCCACCCAGGAGGGGCTAGGTACAATGAGCAGTTCTTC. Protein: CASSHPGGARYNEQFF.

This clonotype was seen more than once but under ten times. This chain connects TRBV4-3 to TRBJ1-6, with TRBD1 as a possible D gene (5 bases). The CDR3 covers 13 residues. Germline CDR1 and CDR2: LGHNA and YSLEER. The V end lost 0 bases, the J end lost 8 bases, and 5 bases lay between the germline ends. The DNA of the CDR3 is TGCGCCAGCAGCCAAGAAGGGGATTCACCCCTCCACTTT. The encoded protein is CASSQEGDSPLHF.

This clonotype was observed many times. V gene TRBV15 combines with J gene TRBJ2-7, with D maybe TRBD1 (6 bases). Germline CDR1 is LNHNV and CDR2 is YYDKDF (reference sequence). This CDR3 is 13 amino acids long. Trimming left V 3 bases short and J 4 bases short, with 10 bases between. CDR3 in DNA: TGTGCCACCAGCAGGGACAGAAGTTACGAGCAGTACTTC. Its protein is CATSRDRSYEQYF.

In its sample, this clonotype was seen a few times. The CDR3 sequence is CSASSAAYNEQFF. CDR3 nucleotides: TGCAGTGCTAGTTCTGCAGCCTACAATGAGCAGTTCTTC. This rearrangement joins TRBV20-1 to TRBJ2-1; D uncertain. The germline gives CDR1 DFQATT, CDR2 SNEGSKA (reference sequence). The length of the CDR3 is 13 residues. The germline V and J ends were trimmed by 3 bases and 2 bases, with 8 bases remaining between them.

The table lists this clonotype with a few counts. CDR3 amino acids: CASSRDSTLNTEAFF. CDR3 nucleotides: TGTGCCAGCAGCCGGGACAGCACCTTGAACACTGAAGCTTTCTTT. The genes are TRBV7-2 and TRBJ1-1, with 7 bases that match TRBD1. Looked up from germline, CDR1 is SGHTA and CDR2 is FQGNSA. The CDR3 totals 15 residues. J lost 0 bases, V lost 5 bases, and 6 bases had no gene match.

The chain employs TRBV20-1 and TRBJ2-1; 8 bases align to TRBD2. The germline V gene has CDR1 DFQATT and CDR2 SNEGSKA (reference sequence). The CDR3 has 16 amino acids. V trimming: 4 bases; J trimming: 3 bases; junction bases outside the gene matches: 11. The CDR3 bases are TGCAGTGCTACCGGACTAGCCCGTCCAATCTACAATGAGCAGTTCTTC. Protein product: CSATGLARPIYNEQFF.

This clonotype was picked up many times. The gene calls are TRBV11-2 and TRBJ2-3; maybe TRBD2 (5 bases). V gave up 5 bases and J gave up 1 base, with 10 bases separating them. The CDR3 is made up of 14 amino acids. CDR1 is SGHAT, CDR2 FQNNGV, per germline. The DNA of the CDR3 is TGTGCCAGCAGCGTCCCCGGGGGCACAGATACGCAGTATTTT. It encodes CASSVPGGTDTQYF.

This rearrangement joins TRBV9 to TRBJ2-7; D gene ambiguous. This CDR3 comprises 11 residues. V was trimmed by 3 bases and J by 7 bases, leaving 8 bases between them. In germline, CDR1 is SGDLS, CDR2 YYNGEE. The CDR3 bases are TGTGCCAGCAGCGCTGAGGTGGAGCAGTACTTC. It yields the protein CASSAEVEQYF. Full variable domain (outside the CDR3, taken from reference TRBV9 and TRBJ2-7): DSGVTQTPKHLITATGQRVTLRCSPRSGDLSVYWYQQSLDQGLQFLIQYYNGEERAKGNILERFSAQQFPDLHSELNLSSLELGDSALYFCASSAEVEQYFGPGTRLTVT.

The rearrangement joins TRBV11-3 to TRBJ2-2; TRBD1 or TRBD2 may be the D gene (5 bases each). Germline-derived CDR1 and CDR2 are SGHNT and YENEEA. The germline V and J ends were trimmed by 3 bases and 5 bases, with 13 bases remaining between them. The CDR3 runs 15 residues. The CDR3 spells CASSFDGTQTGELFF. The CDR3 DNA reads as TGTGCCAGCAGCTTTGATGGGACCCAGACCGGGGAGCTGTTTTTT.

This clonotype has only a few counts. This chain connects TRBV6-5 to TRBJ2-1; 7 nucleotides line up with TRBD2. CDR3 length: 13 residues. Trimming cost V 2 bases and J 10 bases; bases outside gene matches: 5. The germline V gene encodes CDR1 MNHEY and CDR2 SVGAGI. In DNA form, the CDR3 reads TGTGCCAGCAGTTACGTGCGGGGGACGGAGCAGTTCTTC. Translation: CASSYVRGTEQFF.

The chain recombines TRBV2 with TRBJ2-2; D gene ambiguous. V gave up 5 bases and J gave up 0 bases, with 16 bases separating them. Germline lookup yields CDR1 SNHLY and CDR2 FYNNEI. This CDR3 has 17 amino acids. CDR3 DNA sequence: TGTGCCAGCAGTAGAAACTGGGGTCAGCCGAACACCGGGGAGCTGTTTTTT. Residues: CASSRNWGQPNTGELFF.

The chain is built from TRBV20-1 and TRBJ2-3; D possibly corresponds to TRBD1 (6 bases). This CDR3 has 14 amino acids. Looked up from germline, CDR1 is DFQATT and CDR2 is SNEGSKA (reference sequence). CDR3 amino acids: CRSSPGQSVDTQYF. The CDR3 DNA sequence: TGCAGATCCTCCCCCGGACAGTCGGTAGATACGCAGTATTTT.